This TCR beta chain was profiled in a study of T cells in Graves' hyperthyroidism and ophthalmopathy. Study-level points and caveats: Prediction of ophthalmopathy progression came a median around 7.1 months pre-onset. Most thyroid clonotypes with frequency above 0.001 were detected in blood.

On this clonotype: Its target is not known.

RNA transcripts were the template for amplifying TCR beta CDR3 regions. The TCR CDR3 was amplified in a first-round RT-PCR using the HTBI primer set. TCRdb recomputed calls from the multiplex PCR reads with MiXCR, one row per CDR3 protein. This table has about 700,000 distinct CDR3 sequences, roughly 46% appearing once. The germline V gene has CDR1 SGHVS and CDR2 FNYEAQ. The CDR3 sequence is 12 residues long. V was shortened by 6 bases and J by 7 bases, with 13 bases between the two germline ends. The source material was peripheral blood or thyroid tissue (not recorded which). The chain uses TRBV7-6 and TRBJ2-7, with D perhaps given as TRBD1 or TRBD2 (6 bases each). The sequence derives from an adult man with Graves' disease, either hyperthyroidism or ophthalmopathy (not recorded which). CDR3: CASRGAGWEQYF. Written as DNA, the CDR3 is TGTGCCAGCAGGGGGGCGGGATGGGAGCAGTACTTC.